This record looks at one TCR beta chain sequence and its context. Clones were sequenced by immunoSEQ multiplex PCR, and TCRdb holds only the in-frame ones, with some missing. The top ten hold about 6.1% of the sample, which has more than 250,000 clones, roughly 87% seen once. The record originates from a study of blood T cell repertoires in COVID-19. Looking at the study overall: T cells, B-cell-depleted T cells, or PBMCs provided the cDNA or gDNA that served as material.

Participants had their cohort set by participant-reported clinical history. The CDR3 totals 18 residues. Unmatched junction bases numbered 13, after V lost 2 bases and J lost 6 bases. The germline CDR1 and CDR2 sequences are PRHDT and FYEKMQ (reference sequence). The clonotype was recovered from a woman in her forties who had recovered from COVID-19. Sequencing was done on a sample of PBMCs or T cells enriched from blood (not recorded which). The gene calls are TRBV13 and TRBJ2-1, with 10 bases lining up with TRBD2. The CDR3 loop is CASSLIPEKREGRNEQFF. The CDR3 DNA reads TGTGCCAGCAGCTTAATTCCCGAAAAGCGGGAGGGCCGCAATGAGCAGTTCTTC.